Listed below are T cell receptor beta chains from one sample, sequenced in a study of breast tumors, draining lymph nodes, adjacent tissues. Via MiXCR, TCRdb re-called the multiplex PCR reads, giving one row per CDR3 protein. The sample holds some 230,000 distinct CDR3 sequences, nearly 35% seen once. Sequencing was carried out using axillary lymph node tissue. These receptor sequences come from a female donor with breast cancer. Some clones in this sample may be carry-over from other donors' samples. CDR3s include the opening cysteine and the closing phenylalanine or tryptophan. The order of the fields is J gene, clone size, D gene, V gene, CDR3 DNA, CDR3 protein. D genes are given only for firm matches. The size field is filled for only some rows; it gives once, few, many or a size class.

>TRBJ2-3|NA|TRBD2|TRBV2
TGTGCCAGCAGCCCCTTCCGGGCTAGCGGGAGGGCCGATACGCAGTATTTT
CASSPFRASGRADTQYF
>TRBJ1-5|NA|TRBD1|TRBV7-3
TGTGCCAGCAGACTCCCGGACAGGCCCAATCAGCCCCAGCATTTT
CASRLPDRPNQPQHF
>TRBJ1-6|NA|TRBD1|TRBV12-3/TRBV12-4
TGTGCCAGCAGTGTAGACAGGGGGGGTGAGTCTTCACCCCTCCACTTT
CASSVDRGGESSPLHF
>TRBJ1-6|many|NA|TRBV12-5
TGTGCTAGTGCCCCCGGCACAGAGTATTCACCCCTCCACTTT
CASAPGTEYSPLHF
>TRBJ2-7|many|TRBD2|TRBV12-3/TRBV12-4
TGTGCCAGCGGGTTAGCGGGCCCCTACGAGCAGTACTTC
CASGLAGPYEQYF
>TRBJ2-3|few|NA|TRBV27
TGTGCCAGCAGTCCCCTGATGGGCGCCGACACAGATACGCAGTATTTT
CASSPLMGADTDTQYF
>TRBJ2-1|NA|TRBD2|TRBV10-3
TGTGCCATCAGTGAGTCCAGGACTAGCGCCAACAATGAGCAGTTCTTC
CAISESRTSANNEQFF
>TRBJ2-3|many|NA|TRBV20-1
TGCAGTGCCACGGGGCCGGCCTCCCCCACAGATACGCAGTATTTT
CSATGPASPTDTQYF
>TRBJ1-2|many|NA|TRBV19
TGTGCCAGTAGTATAGGAGCCGGTGGCTACACCTTC
CASSIGAGGYTF
>TRBJ1-6|many|NA|TRBV5-1
TGCGCCAGCAGCTTGTTGGGGGGTAATTCACCCCTCCACTTT
CASSLLGGNSPLHF
>TRBJ2-5|few|NA|TRBV27
TGTGCCAGCCGGTTAAACCCCGGGGAGACCCAGTACTTC
CASRLNPGETQYF
>TRBJ2-2|many|NA|TRBV20-1
TGCAGTGCTGGCCGGCTAAGACCATACACCGGGGAGCTGTTTTTT
CSAGRLRPYTGELFF
>TRBJ2-7|many|NA|TRBV6-1
TGTGCCAGCAGTGAAGCCGGGCCAGGGAGCTACGAGCAGTACTTC
CASSEAGPGSYEQYF
>TRBJ1-6|many|NA|TRBV10-3
TGTGCCATCAGTAAGGGTTCGTCCTATAATTCACCCCTCCACTTT
CAISKGSSYNSPLHF
>TRBJ2-1|many|NA|TRBV7-3
TGTGCCAGCAGCTTTGTACAGGGCCCCTACAATGAGCAGTTCTTC
CASSFVQGPYNEQFF
>TRBJ2-6|NA|NA|TRBV29-1
TGCAGCGTTCGTGAGGGAACTGGGGCCAACGTCCTGACTTTC
CSVREGTGANVLTF
>TRBJ1-6|NA|NA|TRBV9
TGTGCCAGCAGCGCCCCAGGGCCTAATTCACCCCTCCACTTT
CASSAPGPNSPLHF
>TRBJ2-1|many|TRBD1|TRBV24-1
TGTGCCACCAGTGGAGGGGGCAAGGTTGACAATGAGCAGTTCTTC
CATSGGGKVDNEQFF
>TRBJ1-3|NA|NA|TRBV2
TGTGCCAGCAGTTTTGGGGACCCGAGGGCTGGAAACACCATATATTTT
CASSFGDPRAGNTIYF
>TRBJ1-4|many|TRBD1|TRBV5-1
TGCGCCAGCAGCTTACAGGGGGGAGATGTTAATGAAAAACTGTTTTTT
CASSLQGGDVNEKLFF
>TRBJ2-5|NA|TRBD2|TRBV7-2
TGTGCCAGCAGCTCGGGACTAGCGGGGACAGATACGCAGTATCAAGAGACCCAGTACTTC
CASSSGLAGTDTQYQETQYF
>TRBJ2-7|once|TRBD1|TRBV2
TGTGCTAGAGACAGGGGGGCCCACGAGCAGTACTTC
CARDRGAHEQYF
>TRBJ1-6|NA|NA|TRBV7-6
TGTGCCAGCGGGCCGGACAATAATTCACCCCTCCACTTT
CASGPDNNSPLHF
>TRBJ2-1|NA|TRBD2|TRBV12-3/TRBV12-4
TGTGCCAGCAGTTTCCGGGATTTAGCGGGATACGCAATGGGGAATGAGCAGTTCTTC
CASSFRDLAGYAMGNEQFF
>TRBJ1-2|NA|NA|TRBV24-1
TGTGCCACCAGTGACCCGACCGCCCTGGGGGGTGGCTACACCTTC
CATSDPTALGGGYTF
>TRBJ2-5|NA|TRBD2|TRBV3-1
TGTGCCAGCAGGCCTACTAGCGGAAGACAAGAGACCCAGTACTTC
CASRPTSGRQETQYF
>TRBJ2-1|few|TRBD2|TRBV9
TGTGCCAGCAGTTCGGCGGGACTAGCGGGAGGGAAATCCTACAATGAGCAGTTCTTC
CASSSAGLAGGKSYNEQFF
>TRBJ2-5|many|TRBD2|TRBV5-1
TGCGCCAGCAGCGAGTTCGGGACTAGCGGGCAAGAGACCCAGTACTTC
CASSEFGTSGQETQYF
>TRBJ2-5|many|TRBD1|TRBV4-2
TGTGCCAGCAGCCTACAGGGGAACCAAGAGACCCAGTACTTC
CASSLQGNQETQYF
>TRBJ2-3|few|NA|TRBV6-5
TGTGCCAGCAGTCACGTTGGGGGCTGGGGCACAGATACGCAGTATTTT
CASSHVGGWGTDTQYF
>TRBJ1-2|many|NA|TRBV12-3/TRBV12-4
TGTGCCAGCATGCCTTTTGTGAACCCTACTAGAGGCTACACCTTC
CASMPFVNPTRGYTF
>TRBJ1-5|many|NA|TRBV25-1
TGTGCCAGCAGTGCAACAGGGAGCAATCAGCCCCAGCATTTT
CASSATGSNQPQHF
>TRBJ2-4|NA|NA|TRBV19
TGTGCCAGTAGTATACGGACGGTAGCCAAAAACATTCAGTACTTC
CASSIRTVAKNIQYF
>TRBJ2-7|NA|NA|TRBV27
TGTGCCAGCAGTTTATCAGGGGTCGAGCAGTACTTC
CASSLSGVEQYF
>TRBJ2-1|many|TRBD2|TRBV10-3
TGTGCCATCAGTGTGGAGACTAGCGGAAACAATGAGCAGTTCTTC
CAISVETSGNNEQFF
>TRBJ2-1|NA|NA|TRBV19
TGTGCCAGTAGTATGGCCGGGAATGAGCAGTTCTTC
CASSMAGNEQFF
>TRBJ1-2|many|NA|TRBV6-1
TGTGCCAGCAGGGAAGTAGATGGCTACACCTTC
CASREVDGYTF
>TRBJ2-5|few|NA|TRBV6-1
TGTGCCAGCAGTGACTTTGAGGGGCGGGAGACCCAGTACTTC
CASSDFEGRETQYF
>TRBJ2-3|many|NA|TRBV7-6
TGTGCCAGCAGCCGCGACCAAGGTAGCACAGATACGCAGTATTTT
CASSRDQGSTDTQYF
>TRBJ2-1|NA|TRBD2|TRBV29-1
TGCAGCCGGAGCGGGAGCTCCTACAATGAGCAGCTCTTC
CSRSGSSYNEQLF
>TRBJ2-7|many|TRBD2|TRBV5-4
TGTGCCAGCAGCCAGAGCGGGAGTAAACCCCTCGACGAGCAGTACTTC
CASSQSGSKPLDEQYF
>TRBJ2-3|NA|TRBD1|TRBV7-3
TGTGCCAGCAGCTTAGCCTCCGGGACAGGGACTGAGCAGTATTTT
CASSLASGTGTEQYF
>TRBJ1-5|NA|NA|TRBV15
TGTGCCACCAGCAGAGACGGTCCCAATCAGCCCCAGCATTTT
CATSRDGPNQPQHF
>TRBJ2-1|few|TRBD2|TRBV6-5
TGTGCCAGCAGTCCCTTCCAGCGGGAGGGCCATGATGAGCAGTTCTTC
CASSPFQREGHDEQFF
>TRBJ1-2|NA|TRBD1|TRBV10-3
TGTGCCATCACCATTGACAGGGGAGGTAACTATGGCTACACCTTC
CAITIDRGGNYGYTF
>TRBJ1-6|NA|TRBD1|TRBV4-2
TGTGCCAGCAGCCCGACAGGGGGGCACTCACCCCTCCACTTT
CASSPTGGHSPLHF
>TRBJ1-6|NA|NA|TRBV5-4
TGTGCCAGCAGCTTGGAAGGGTATGGTTCACCCCTCCACTTT
CASSLEGYGSPLHF
>TRBJ1-4|many|NA|TRBV6-1
TGTGCCAGCAGTGAAGTCCCATTAGGTCGGGAAAAACTGTTTTTT
CASSEVPLGREKLFF
>TRBJ2-7|many|NA|TRBV7-2
TGTGCCAGCAGCTTAGTCGGCCACTCCTACGAGCAGTACTTC
CASSLVGHSYEQYF
>TRBJ1-5|many|NA|TRBV7-2
TGTGCCAGCAGCTTTTCAGGGGATGGCAATCAGCCCCAGCATTTT
CASSFSGDGNQPQHF
>TRBJ2-7|many|NA|TRBV12-3/TRBV12-4
TGTGCCAGCAGTCCGCCGGGACGCTCCTACGAGCAGTACTTC
CASSPPGRSYEQYF
>TRBJ2-5|many|TRBD2|TRBV6-1
TGTGCCAGCAGTGCCGGACTAGCGGGTTCACAAGAGACCCAGTACTTC
CASSAGLAGSQETQYF
>TRBJ2-2|NA|NA|TRBV7-2
TGTGCCAGCAGCCCCCCGGGACAGAACACCGGGGAGCTGTTTTTT
CASSPPGQNTGELFF
>TRBJ2-1|NA|NA|TRBV4-2
TGTGCCAGCAGCCAAGGAGGGTCCAATGAGCAGTTCTTC
CASSQGGSNEQFF
>TRBJ1-4|NA|NA|TRBV19
TGTGCCAGTAGTAGGGGACTGTTTTTT
CASSRGLFF
>TRBJ1-1|NA|TRBD1|TRBV20-1
TGCAGTGCTAGTCCCCCGACAGGGCCATTT
CSASPPTGPF
>TRBJ2-3|many|TRBD1|TRBV20-1
TGCAGTGCAACTCTCGGGACAGGGGCAGATACGCAGTATTTT
CSATLGTGADTQYF
>TRBJ1-2|many|NA|TRBV20-1
TGCAGTGCTAGAGATATGAGGGCTGACTTGGGCTACACCTTC
CSARDMRADLGYTF
>TRBJ1-3|NA|NA|TRBV7-9
TGTGCCAGCAGCTTTCGGGCAGACTCTGGAAGCACCATACATTTT
CASSFRADSGSTIHF